This T cell receptor beta chain stems from a study of blood T cell repertoires in COVID-19. In the study overall: Samples taken during acute and convalescent COVID-19 were collected in the United States, Italy and Spain. Sample material is recorded as cDNA or gDNA derived from T cells, B-cell-depleted T cells, or PBMCs.

Trimming cost V 3 bases and J 5 bases; bases outside gene matches: 6. Germline V CDR1 and CDR2: LNHDA, SQIVND (reference sequence). The CDR3 is made up of 15 amino acids. Per the authors' pipeline: By means of reference gene primer amplification, nucleated cell counts were estimated. Method: immunoSEQ multiplex PCR; TCRdb's copy keeps in-frame clones and lacks some. The V and J calls and the clone size are those of that table, but D and trimming were determined from the DNA. The sample has about 440,000 clones; roughly 90% are singletons. This TCR was sampled from a woman in her 30s with acute or convalescent COVID-19. Material for sequencing was peripheral blood. The rearrangement joins TRBV19 to TRBJ1-5; TRBD1 aligns across 8 bases. CDR3 sequence: CASSIVDREDQPQHF. Here the CDR3 DNA reads TGTGCCAGTAGTATTGTGGACAGGGAGGATCAGCCCCAGCATTTT. The variable domain in full, completed from reference TRBV19 and TRBJ1-5, reads DGGITQSPKYLFRKEGQNVTLSCEQNLNHDAMYWYRQDPGQGLRLIYYSQIVNDFQKGDIAEGYSVSREKKESFPLTVTSAQKNPTAFYLCASSIVDREDQPQHFGDGTRLSIL.